This T cell receptor (beta chain) was recorded in a study of human T cells and chemical hapten exposure. Overall study: Small pooled library volume differences chiefly drove per-sample TCR yield variation.

Notes on this clonotype: The antigen remains unidentified.

Points from the study as a whole: Large CDR3 similarity clusters arose significantly more often from expanded TCRs than from controls. There was alopecia in the donors, so their immune response may differ from that of healthy people.

Regarding time point: pre-sensitization, week 0. The treatment here: therapeutic diphenylcyclopropenone sensitization with weekly scalp DPC. The library gave individual cDNA molecules unique molecular identifiers. TCRdb independently ran MiXCR on the RACE reads; one entry per CDR3 protein. The sample has around 100,000 distinct CDR3 sequences, about 10% seen once. This CDR3 is 12 amino acids long. V was shortened by 2 bases and J by 4 bases, with 4 bases between the two germline ends. The germline V gene has CDR1 KGHSH and CDR2 LQKENI. Sample: whole blood, taken in connection with sensitization to the hapten diphenylcyclopropenone (DPC). The chain joins TRBV18 to TRBJ2-3; D uncertain. This sequence was found in a woman in her sixties with alopecia areata. Some clones in this sample may be carry-over from other donors' samples. CDR3 in amino acids: CASSPNADTQYF. The CDR3 DNA reads as TGTGCCAGCTCACCAAACGCAGATACGCAGTATTTT.